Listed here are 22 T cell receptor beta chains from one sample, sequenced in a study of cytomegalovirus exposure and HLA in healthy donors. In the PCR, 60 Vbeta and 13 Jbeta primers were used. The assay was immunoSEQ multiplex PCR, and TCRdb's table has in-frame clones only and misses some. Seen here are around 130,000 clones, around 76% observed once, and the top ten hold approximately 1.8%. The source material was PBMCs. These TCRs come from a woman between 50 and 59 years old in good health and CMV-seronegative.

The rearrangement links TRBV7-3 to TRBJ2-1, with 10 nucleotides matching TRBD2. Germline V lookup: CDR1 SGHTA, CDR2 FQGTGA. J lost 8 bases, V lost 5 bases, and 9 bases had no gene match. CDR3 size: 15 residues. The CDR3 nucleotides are TGTGCCAGCAGCCCAACTAGCGGGACGGGCTATGAGCAGTTCTTC. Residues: CASSPTSGTGYEQFF.

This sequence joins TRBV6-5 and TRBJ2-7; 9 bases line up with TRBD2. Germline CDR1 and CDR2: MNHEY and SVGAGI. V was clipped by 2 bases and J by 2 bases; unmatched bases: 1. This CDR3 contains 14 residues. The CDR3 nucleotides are TGTGCCAGCAGTTACAGCGGGAGGCCCTACGAGCAGTACTTC. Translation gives CASSYSGRPYEQYF.

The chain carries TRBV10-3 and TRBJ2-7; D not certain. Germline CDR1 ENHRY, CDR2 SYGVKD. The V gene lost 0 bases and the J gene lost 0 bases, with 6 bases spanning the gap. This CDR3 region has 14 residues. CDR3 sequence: CAISESTVSYEQYV. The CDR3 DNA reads TGTGCCATCAGTGAGTCCACAGTCTCCTACGAGCAGTACGTC.

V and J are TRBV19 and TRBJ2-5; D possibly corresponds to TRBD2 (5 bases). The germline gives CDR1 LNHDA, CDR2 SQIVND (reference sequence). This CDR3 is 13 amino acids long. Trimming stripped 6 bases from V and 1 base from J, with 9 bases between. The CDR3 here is CASRLLGQETQYF. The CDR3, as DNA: TGTGCCAGTAGATTACTAGGCCAAGAGACCCAGTACTTC.

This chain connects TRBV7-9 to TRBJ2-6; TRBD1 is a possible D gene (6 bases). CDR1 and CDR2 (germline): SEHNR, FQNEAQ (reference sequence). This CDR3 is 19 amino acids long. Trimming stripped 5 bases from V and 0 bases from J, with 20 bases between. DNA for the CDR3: TGTGCCAGCAGCCCCTGGGGGCAGGCAGATATCTCTGGGGCCAACGTCCTGACTTTC. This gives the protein CASSPWGQADISGANVLTF.

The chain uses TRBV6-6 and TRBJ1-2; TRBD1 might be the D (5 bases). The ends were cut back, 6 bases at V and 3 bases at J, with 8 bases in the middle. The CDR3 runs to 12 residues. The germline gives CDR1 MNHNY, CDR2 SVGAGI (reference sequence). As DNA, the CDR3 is TGTGCCAGCAGAAGCAGGGACTATGGCTACACCTTC. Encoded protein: CASRSRDYGYTF.

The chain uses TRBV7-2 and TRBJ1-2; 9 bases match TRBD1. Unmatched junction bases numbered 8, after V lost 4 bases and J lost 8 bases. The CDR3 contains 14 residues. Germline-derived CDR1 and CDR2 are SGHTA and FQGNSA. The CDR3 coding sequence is TGTGCCAGCAGCTCGGGACAGGGTGTAAGCGGCTACACCTTC. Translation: CASSSGQGVSGYTF.

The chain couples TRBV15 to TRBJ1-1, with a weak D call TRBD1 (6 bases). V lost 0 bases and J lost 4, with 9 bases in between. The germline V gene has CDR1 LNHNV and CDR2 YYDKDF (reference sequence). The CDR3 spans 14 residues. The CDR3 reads CATSRDMGATEAFF. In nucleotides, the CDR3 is TGTGCCACCAGCAGAGATATGGGGGCCACTGAAGCTTTCTTT.

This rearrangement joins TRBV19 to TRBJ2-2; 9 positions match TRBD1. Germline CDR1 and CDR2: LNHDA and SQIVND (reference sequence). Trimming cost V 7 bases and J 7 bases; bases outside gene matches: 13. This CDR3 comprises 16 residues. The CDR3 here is CASNPWGGTGNGELFF. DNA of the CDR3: TGTGCCAGTAATCCCTGGGGCGGGACAGGGAACGGGGAGCTGTTTTTT.

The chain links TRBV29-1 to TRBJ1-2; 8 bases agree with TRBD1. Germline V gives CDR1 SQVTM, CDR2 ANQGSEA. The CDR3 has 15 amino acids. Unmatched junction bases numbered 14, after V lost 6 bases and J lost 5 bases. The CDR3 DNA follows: TGCAGCGTCGATCCGGGACAGGCCCTTTTATATGGCTACACCTTC. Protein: CSVDPGQALLYGYTF.

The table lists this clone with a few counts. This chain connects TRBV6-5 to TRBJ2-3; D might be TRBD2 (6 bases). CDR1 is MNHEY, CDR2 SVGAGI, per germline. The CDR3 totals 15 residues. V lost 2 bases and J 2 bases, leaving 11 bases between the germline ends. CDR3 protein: CASSYRDSTTDTQYF. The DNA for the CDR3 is TGTGCCAGCAGTTACAGGGACTCCACCACAGATACGCAGTATTTT.

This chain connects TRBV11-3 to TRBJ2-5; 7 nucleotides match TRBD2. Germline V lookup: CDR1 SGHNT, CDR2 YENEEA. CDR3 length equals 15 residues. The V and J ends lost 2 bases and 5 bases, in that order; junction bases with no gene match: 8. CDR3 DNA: TGTGCCAGCAGCTTAAACGGACTAGAGGCGGAGACCCAGTACTTC. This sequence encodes CASSLNGLEAETQYF.

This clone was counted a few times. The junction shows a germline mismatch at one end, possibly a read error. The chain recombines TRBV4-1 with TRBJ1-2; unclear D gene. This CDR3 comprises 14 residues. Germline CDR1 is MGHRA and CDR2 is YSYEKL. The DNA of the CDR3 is TGCGCCAGCAGCCAAGATCGGGTTAACCATGGCTACACCTTC. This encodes CASSQDRVNHGYTF.

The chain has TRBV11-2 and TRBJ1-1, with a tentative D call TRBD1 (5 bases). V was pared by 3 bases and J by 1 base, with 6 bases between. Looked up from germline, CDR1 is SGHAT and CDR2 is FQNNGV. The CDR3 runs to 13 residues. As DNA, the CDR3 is TGTGCCAGCAGCTTGACAGAGAACACTGAAGCTTTCTTT. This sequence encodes CASSLTENTEAFF.

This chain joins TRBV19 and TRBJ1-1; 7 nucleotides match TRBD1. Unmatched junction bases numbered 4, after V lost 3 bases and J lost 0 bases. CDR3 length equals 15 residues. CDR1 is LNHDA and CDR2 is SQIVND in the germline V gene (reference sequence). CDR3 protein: CASSMGQLMNTEAFF. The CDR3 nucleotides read TGTGCCAGTAGTATGGGACAGTTAATGAACACTGAAGCTTTCTTT.

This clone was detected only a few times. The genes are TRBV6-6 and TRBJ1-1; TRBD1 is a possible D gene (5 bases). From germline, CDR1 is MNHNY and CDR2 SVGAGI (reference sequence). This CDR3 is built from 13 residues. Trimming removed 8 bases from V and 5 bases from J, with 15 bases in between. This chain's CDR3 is CASCQGSGTEAFF. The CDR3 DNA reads TGTGCCAGCTGTCAGGGTTCTGGTACTGAAGCTTTCTTT.

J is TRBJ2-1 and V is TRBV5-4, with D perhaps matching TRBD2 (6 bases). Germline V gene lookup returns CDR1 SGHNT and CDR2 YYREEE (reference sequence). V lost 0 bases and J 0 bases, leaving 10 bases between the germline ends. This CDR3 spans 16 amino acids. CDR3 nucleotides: TGTGCCAGCAGCTTGGAGGTTAGCGGCTCCTACAATGAGCAGTTCTTC. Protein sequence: CASSLEVSGSYNEQFF.

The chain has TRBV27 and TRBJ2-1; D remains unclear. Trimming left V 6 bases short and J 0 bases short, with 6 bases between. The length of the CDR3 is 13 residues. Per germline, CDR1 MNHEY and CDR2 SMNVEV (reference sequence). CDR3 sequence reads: CASSYLSYNEQFF. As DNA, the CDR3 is TGTGCCAGCAGCTATCTCTCCTACAATGAGCAGTTCTTC.

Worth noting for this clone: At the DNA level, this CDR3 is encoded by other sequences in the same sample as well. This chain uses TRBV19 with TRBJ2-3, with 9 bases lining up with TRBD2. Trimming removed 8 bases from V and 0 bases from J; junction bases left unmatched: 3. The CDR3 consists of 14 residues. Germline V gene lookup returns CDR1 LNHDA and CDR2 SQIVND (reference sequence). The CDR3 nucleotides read TGTGCCAGTTCGACTAGCGGTAGCACAGATACGCAGTATTTT. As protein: CASSTSGSTDTQYF.

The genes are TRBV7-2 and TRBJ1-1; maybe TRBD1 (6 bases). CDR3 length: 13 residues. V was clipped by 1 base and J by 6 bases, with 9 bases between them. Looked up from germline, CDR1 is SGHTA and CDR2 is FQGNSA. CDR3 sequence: CASSLEGQSEAFF. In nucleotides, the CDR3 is TGTGCCAGCAGCTTAGAAGGACAGTCTGAAGCTTTCTTT.

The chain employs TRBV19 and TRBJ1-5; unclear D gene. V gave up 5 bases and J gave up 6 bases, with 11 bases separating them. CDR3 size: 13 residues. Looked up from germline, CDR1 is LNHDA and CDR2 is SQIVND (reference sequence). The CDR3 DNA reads TGTGCCAGTAGTTCCACGGGTTCTCAGCCCCAGCATTTT. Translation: CASSSTGSQPQHF.

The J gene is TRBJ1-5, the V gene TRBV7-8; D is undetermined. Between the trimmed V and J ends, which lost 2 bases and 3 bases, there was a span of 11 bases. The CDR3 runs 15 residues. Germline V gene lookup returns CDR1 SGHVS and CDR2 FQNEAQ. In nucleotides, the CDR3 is TGTGCCAGCAGCTTAAGCGACTCGAACAATCAGCCCCAGCATTTT. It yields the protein CASSLSDSNNQPQHF. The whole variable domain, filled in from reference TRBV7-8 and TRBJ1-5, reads GAGVSQSPRYKVAKRGQDVALRCDPISGHVSLFWYQQALGQGPEFLTYFQNEAQLDKSGLPSDRFFAERPEGSVSTLKIQRTQQEDSAVYLCASSLSDSNNQPQHFGDGTRLSIL.